The 14 T cell receptor beta chains given below trace back to one sample, sequenced in a study of blood T cell repertoires in COVID-19. The table came from immunoSEQ multiplex PCR; TCRdb's copy has only in-frame clones and leaves some out. This sample yields 150,000 to 180,000 clones, of which 70% to 85% are seen a single time; 0.55% to 0.75% belongs to the top ten. Sequencing was done on a sample of peripheral blood. The receptors derive from a man in his sixties with COVID-19, enrolled during active disease.

This clone was detected once. The rearrangement uses TRBV6-2 or TRBV6-3 and TRBJ1-2; no firm D call. This CDR3 contains 15 residues. The V and J ends lost 4 bases and 0 bases respectively, with 12 bases between them. Germline V gene data show CDR1 as MNHEY and CDR2 as SVGEGT. CDR3 sequence: CASSFSFGANYGYTF. The CDR3 DNA reads TGTGCCAGCAGTTTCTCCTTTGGAGCTAACTATGGCTACACCTTC.

The chain couples TRBV7-9 to TRBJ1-3; 8 positions agree with TRBD1. This CDR3 contains 16 residues. Per germline, CDR1 SEHNR and CDR2 FQNEAQ (reference sequence). V lost 5 bases, J lost 0 bases, and 6 bases stayed unmatched. Here the CDR3 DNA reads TGTGCCAGCAGCACACAGGGGGGGGCCTCTGGAAACACCATATATTTT. It encodes CASSTQGGASGNTIYF.

This chain joins TRBV19 and TRBJ2-1; 8 bases line up with TRBD1. Per the germline V gene, CDR1 is LNHDA and CDR2 is SQIVND (reference sequence). Losses at the gene ends were 2 bases for V and 5 bases for J; bases not matched to a gene: 5. The CDR3 has 15 residues. This CDR3 reads CASSIPQGAHNEQFF. The DNA of the CDR3 is TGTGCCAGTAGTATACCGCAGGGGGCTCACAATGAGCAGTTCTTC.

The rearrangement uses TRBV19 and TRBJ2-5, with 10 bases that match TRBD1. The CDR3 sequence is 15 residues long. With V trimmed by 3 bases and J by 3 bases, 4 bases remained unmatched. The V gene's germline CDR1 is LNHDA and CDR2 SQIVND (reference sequence). CDR3 in amino acids: CASSMSGTGEETQYF. The CDR3 bases are TGTGCCAGTAGTATGAGTGGGACAGGGGAAGAGACCCAGTACTTC.

The rearrangement links TRBV19 to TRBJ2-5; 7 positions agree with TRBD1. Trimming removed 6 bases from V and 2 bases from J; junction bases left unmatched: 6. The CDR3 runs 14 residues. The germline V gene encodes CDR1 LNHDA and CDR2 SQIVND (reference sequence). The CDR3 sequence: CASSQGQKQETQYF. In DNA, the CDR3 is TGTGCCAGTAGCCAGGGACAGAAACAAGAGACCCAGTACTTC.

The chain employs TRBV3-1 (or the pseudogene TRBV3-2) and TRBJ2-3; 14 bases agree with TRBD2. With 0 bases clipped from V and 6 bases from J, the junction kept 8 bases outside the gene matches. This CDR3 spans 18 amino acids. The germline V gene encodes CDR1 LGHDT and CDR2 YNNKEL (reference sequence). The chain's CDR3 is CASSQDDPGLAGVDTQYF. DNA for the CDR3: TGTGCCAGCAGCCAAGATGATCCGGGACTAGCGGGAGTCGATACGCAGTATTTT.

V gene TRBV7-9 combines with J gene TRBJ2-5; D is unclear. CDR1 is SEHNR, CDR2 FQNEAQ, per germline (reference sequence). V was clipped by 6 bases and J by 2 bases, with 7 bases between them. The CDR3 loop spans 12 amino acids. The CDR3 sequence: CASSSLQETQYF. The CDR3 nucleotides read TGTGCCAGCAGTTCTCTGCAAGAGACCCAGTACTTC.

To note about this clone: This specimen includes other DNA sequences encoding the same CDR3. V is TRBV7-2 and J is TRBJ2-7; 7 bases are shared with TRBD2. The trim removed 1 base at V and 0 bases at J, leaving 0 bases unmatched. Per the germline V gene, CDR1 is SGHTA and CDR2 is FQGNSA. CDR3 length: 14 residues. The CDR3 is CASSLGGGSYEQYF. The CDR3 DNA is TGTGCCAGCAGCTTAGGCGGGGGCTCCTACGAGCAGTACTTC. The full variable domain, completed using reference TRBV7-2 and TRBJ2-7, is GAGVSQSPSNKVTEKGKDVELRCDPISGHTALYWYRQSLGQGLEFLIYFQGNSAPDKSGLPSDRFSAERTGGSVSTLTIQRTQQEDSAVYLCASSLGGGSYEQYFGPGTRLTVT.

This chain connects TRBV11-3 to TRBJ1-5; no definite D call. V gave up 0 bases and J gave up 2 bases, with 8 bases separating them. Per the germline V gene, CDR1 is SGHNT and CDR2 is YENEEA. This CDR3 region has 15 residues. This CDR3 reads CASSLEGRGNQPQHF. DNA for the CDR3: TGTGCCAGCAGCTTAGAAGGGAGGGGCAATCAGCCCCAGCATTTT.

The CDR3: CASRRGWTGELFF. CDR3 in DNA: TGTGCCAGCCGCCGGGGCTGGACCGGGGAGCTGTTTTTT. The rearrangement uses TRBV6-2 or TRBV6-3 and TRBJ2-2, with D perhaps matching TRBD1 or TRBD2 (5 bases each). The CDR3 covers 13 residues. The V and J ends lost 8 bases and 5 bases respectively, with 12 bases between them. Germline V gene sequence: CDR1 MNHEY, CDR2 SVGEGT.

J is TRBJ2-1 and V is TRBV6-5, with unresolved D. CDR3 length: 12 residues. Germline V gene lookup returns CDR1 MNHEY and CDR2 SVGAGI. V was clipped by 2 bases and J by 9 bases, with 8 bases between them. In DNA, the CDR3 is TGTGCCAGCAGTTACCAGGTTGGTGAGCAGTTCTTC. It translates to CASSYQVGEQFF.

This chain connects TRBV2 to TRBJ1-5; 7 bases fit TRBD1. Trimming at V came to 5 bases and at J to 4 bases, leaving 8 bases not matched to a gene. The CDR3 is made up of 15 amino acids. CDR1 SNHLY and CDR2 FYNNEI come from the germline V gene. In DNA, the CDR3 is TGTGCCAGCAGTCGACAGGGAACACCAAATCAGCCCCAGCATTTT. It codes for CASSRQGTPNQPQHF. Based on the CDR3 plus reference TRBV2 and TRBJ1-5, the full variable domain is EPEVTQTPSHQVTQMGQEVILRCVPISNHLYFYWYRQILGQKVEFLVSFYNNEISEKSEIFDDQFSVERPDGSNFTLKIRSTKLEDSAMYFCASSRQGTPNQPQHFGDGTRLSIL.

The chain joins TRBV4-1 to TRBJ2-6, with D possibly TRBD2 on 5 matching bases. There are 16 residues in the CDR3. V was trimmed by 0 bases and J by 1 base, leaving 7 bases between them. Germline CDR1 is MGHRA and CDR2 is YSYEKL. The CDR3 loop reads CASSQDWESGANVLTF. The CDR3 bases are TGCGCCAGCAGCCAAGATTGGGAGTCTGGGGCCAACGTCCTGACTTTC.

This clone was detected only a few times. This rearrangement joins TRBV7-2 to TRBJ1-6, with D possibly matching TRBD1 (6 bases). V was pared by 3 bases and J by 9 bases, with 15 bases between. The germline V gene encodes CDR1 SGHTA and CDR2 FQGNSA. The CDR3 sequence is 15 residues long. The CDR3 here is CASSFSGQTVSPLHF. DNA for the CDR3: TGTGCCAGCAGCTTTAGTGGACAGACCGTTTCACCCCTCCACTTT.